The rows below give T cell receptor beta chains drawn from one sample of a study of shared clonotypes between healthy human individuals. Sequencing was performed with immunoSEQ multiplex PCR; in TCRdb, only in-frame clones are kept and a portion is missing. The sample carries about 1.9 million clones, 93% recorded once. Sequencing was performed on naive CD8+ T cells from PBMCs. These receptors came from a man aged 18-30 years in good health. Some clones in this sample may be carry-over from other donors' samples. Both conserved end residues are part of each CDR3. Each record gives: clone size, D gene, J gene, V gene, CDR3 DNA, CDR3 protein. The D gene is left open where the match is weak. Part of the rows lack a size; the others show once, few, many or a class for expanded clones.

. . TRBJ1-1 TRBV5-1 TGCGCCAGCAGCGGGGGGACTTTGGTGGACACTGAAGCTTTCTTT CASSGGTLVDTEAFF
. . TRBJ2-7 TRBV30 TGTGCCTGGAGGAAGACTGTTTACGAGCAGTACTTC CAWRKTVYEQYF
. . TRBJ2-5 TRBV7-9 TGTGCCAGCAGCTTAGCGAAATACCTGGAACAAGAGACCCAGTACTTC CASSLAKYLEQETQYF
. . TRBJ2-1 TRBV5-1 TGCGCCAGCACCACTTCTCGGGAGCAGTTCTTC CASTTSREQFF
. . TRBJ1-1 TRBV28 TGTGCCAGCATTCCCTTTCCTGGACGGAACACTGAAGCTTTCTTT CASIPFPGRNTEAFF
. TRBD1 TRBJ2-6 TRBV30 TGTGCCTGGTTGGGACAGGCTATATCTGGGGCCAACGTCCTGACTTTC CAWLGQAISGANVLTF
once TRBD2 TRBJ2-3 TRBV7-8 TGTGCCAGCAGCTTAGGGACTAGCGGGAGTGGGGCAGATACGCAGTATTTT CASSLGTSGSGADTQYF
. . TRBJ2-7 TRBV9 TGTGCCAGCAGCGTAGATGGACACGAGCAGTACTTC CASSVDGHEQYF
. TRBD2 TRBJ2-7 TRBV9 TGTGCCAGCAGCCTCGGACTAGCTGGCTACGAGCAGTACTTC CASSLGLAGYEQYF
. . TRBJ2-7 TRBV9 TGTGCCAGCAGCGCAGACCCAAACCCTTCCTACGAGCAGTACTTC CASSADPNPSYEQYF
. . TRBJ2-7 TRBV28 TGTGCCAGCAGCCCAACGGGACACCGCGAGCAGTACTTC CASSPTGHREQYF
. . TRBJ2-1 TRBV6-4 TGTGCCAGCAGTGCCGGACCCTCGAGCTCCTACAATGAGCAGTTCTTC CASSAGPSSSYNEQFF
once . TRBJ2-1 TRBV6-6 TGTGCCAGCAGTTACTCGACGTCAGACCTCGGGGAGCAGTTCTTC CASSYSTSDLGEQFF
. TRBD2 TRBJ2-1 TRBV10-1 TGCGCCAGCAGTGAAGGGGTCCCTCCTAGCGGGAAGTGGATTGAGCAGTTCTTC CASSEGVPPSGKWIEQFF
. TRBD1 TRBJ2-7 TRBV11-2 TGTGCCAGCAGCGTAACCGGGACAGGGGGCCTACTGGCCTACGAGCAGTACTTC CASSVTGTGGLLAYEQYF
. TRBD1 TRBJ2-6 TRBV19 TGTGCCAGTAGTATTTGGACAGGACGATTGACGGGGGCCAACGTCCTGACTTTC CASSIWTGRLTGANVLTF
. . TRBJ1-1 TRBV5-6 TGTGCCAGCAGCCAGGATTCGGGACTCCCGAGCACTGAAGCTTTCTTT CASSQDSGLPSTEAFF
. . TRBJ1-2 TRBV5-8 TGTGCCAGCAGCTTACAGGGCCACTATGGCTACACCTTC CASSLQGHYGYTF
. . TRBJ2-3 TRBV27 TGTGCCAGCAGTTTGGGGCTTTCAGATACGCAGTATTTT CASSLGLSDTQYF
. . TRBJ1-2 TRBV29-1 TGCAGCGTTGTAAGGACCCAGGCGCCCTATGGCTACACCTTC CSVVRTQAPYGYTF
. . TRBJ1-4 TRBV28 TGTGCCAGCACCCATCGTCCCGAGGGGGTCGAAAAACTGTTTTTT CASTHRPEGVEKLFF
once . TRBJ2-5 TRBV28 TGTGCCAGCCACAGGGGGCAGGGAGTGGGGACTAGCGAAGAGACCCAGTACTTC CASHRGQGVGTSEETQYF
. TRBD2 TRBJ2-7 TRBV4-1 TGCGCCAGCAGCGCCGGACTAGCGGGAGGGCCCGTGGGATACGAGCAGTACTTC CASSAGLAGGPVGYEQYF
. . TRBJ1-2 TRBV27 TGTGCCAGCATGTTGCAGGGAAGAGAAGGCTACACCTTC CASMLQGREGYTF
. . TRBJ2-3 TRBV9 TGTGCCAGCAGCGAATGGAGCACAGATACGCAGTATTTT CASSEWSTDTQYF
. TRBD2 TRBJ2-5 TRBV9 TGTGCCAGCAGCCCGACTAGCGGGGGCCCTCGTCAGTACTTC CASSPTSGGPRQYF
. . TRBJ2-7 TRBV27 TGTGCCAGCAGTTCTAGCCCGGACTCATACGAGCAGTACTTC CASSSSPDSYEQYF
. TRBD1 TRBJ2-7 TRBV27 TGTGCCAGCAGCCCTTCAAGGGGGCAAAAGTCCTACGAGCAGTACTTC CASSPSRGQKSYEQYF
. . TRBJ2-5 TRBV27 TGTGCCAGCAGTTTATCAGGCGGGCACAGGGCTGAGACCCAGTACTTC CASSLSGGHRAETQYF
. . TRBJ2-1 TRBV5-6 TGTGCCAGCAGCCCATGGACAGCAAACAATGAGCAGTTCTTC CASSPWTANNEQFF
. TRBD2 TRBJ2-7 TRBV27 TGTGCCAGCAGTTTATGGTGGGTAGCGGGAGGAACTGGAAACTACGAGCAGTACTTC CASSLWWVAGGTGNYEQYF